This TCR beta chain was profiled in a study of blood T cell repertoires in COVID-19. Study information: Samples came from the United States, Italy and Spain, spanning acute and convalescent COVID-19. From T cells, B-cell-depleted T cells, or PBMCs came the material, which was cDNA or gDNA.

Per the study methods: Counts of nucleated cells, estimated from reference gene primer amplification, were obtained. Clones were sequenced by immunoSEQ multiplex PCR, and TCRdb holds only the in-frame ones, with some missing. Clone size and the V and J calls come from that table; the DNA yielded D and trimming. The table has 40,000 to 50,000 clones, 85% seen once; the top ten hold 5% to 7%. The TCR comes from a man aged 50-60 years with active COVID-19. The specimen sequenced was peripheral blood.

Here the CDR3 reads CASSPGNTIYF. DNA for the CDR3: TGTGCCAGCAGCCCGGGAAACACCATATATTTT. The chain carries TRBV7-9 and TRBJ1-3; D gene ambiguous. With 5 bases removed from V and 4 bases from J, the gap between germline ends came to 3 bases. The CDR3 totals 11 residues. The germline CDR1 and CDR2 sequences are SEHNR and FQNEAQ (reference sequence). Full variable domain (remainder filled in from reference TRBV7-9 and TRBJ1-3): DTGVSQNPRHKITKRGQNVTFRCDPISEHNRLYWYRQTLGQGPEFLTYFQNEAQLEKSRLLSDRFSAERPKGSFSTLEIQRTEQGDSAMYLCASSPGNTIYFGEGSWLTVV.